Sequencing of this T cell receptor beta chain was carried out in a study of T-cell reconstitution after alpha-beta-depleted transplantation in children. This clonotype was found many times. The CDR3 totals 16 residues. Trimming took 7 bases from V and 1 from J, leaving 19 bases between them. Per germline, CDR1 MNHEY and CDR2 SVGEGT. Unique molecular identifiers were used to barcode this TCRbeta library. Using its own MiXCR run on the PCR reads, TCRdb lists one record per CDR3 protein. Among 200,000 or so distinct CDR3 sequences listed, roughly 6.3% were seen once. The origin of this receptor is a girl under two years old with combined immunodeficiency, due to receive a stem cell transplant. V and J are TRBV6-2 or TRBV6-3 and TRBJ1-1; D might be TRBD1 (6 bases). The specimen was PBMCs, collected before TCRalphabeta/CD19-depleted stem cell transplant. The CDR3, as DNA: TGTGCCAGCACTTGGACCCTCAGGGGACCGAACACTGAAGCTTTCTTT. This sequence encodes CASTWTLRGPNTEAFF.